These 8 T cell receptor beta chains came from one sample sequenced in a study of cytomegalovirus exposure and HLA in healthy donors (dated by TCRdb to the late 2010s). The library was made by the immunoSEQ multiplex PCR assay. A mixture of 60 forward primers for TCR Vbeta segments and 13 reverse primers for TCR Jbeta segments was used in the multiplex PCR. Entries here come from immuneACCESS through TCRdb and include only in-frame sequences with V and J called. Some clones fail to appear in such tables; in the studies checked, an unresolved V gene covers under half of the shortfall, and the cause of the remainder is unknown. Within this sample are about 82,000 clones, with roughly 60% of them counted one time only. The ten largest clones add up to 20% to 25% of the sample. The sequenced sample consisted of PBMCs. Receptors were obtained from a woman in her forties or fifties in good health and CMV-seropositive.

The rearrangement uses TRBV27 and TRBJ2-3, with D perhaps TRBD2 (5 bases). This CDR3 is 15 amino acids long. The germline V gene encodes CDR1 MNHEY and CDR2 SMNVEV (reference sequence). Trimming removed 2 bases at V and 3 bases at J, with 12 bases between. The CDR3 is CASSLGGDSTDTQYF. CDR3 DNA sequence: TGTGCCAGCAGTTTAGGAGGAGACTCGACAGATACGCAGTATTTT.

The rearrangement uses TRBV19 and TRBJ2-7, with 9 bases lining up with TRBD1. The V and J ends lost 9 bases and 0 bases, in that order; junction bases with no gene match: 12. CDR3 length: 16 amino acids. The V gene's germline CDR1 is LNHDA and CDR2 SQIVND (reference sequence). For the CDR3, the DNA is TGTGCCAGCGCCACAGGGGGCGGGGGATCCTCCTACGAGCAGTACTTC. Its protein is CASATGGGGSSYEQYF. Supplemented by reference TRBV19 and TRBJ2-7, the full variable domain reads DGGITQSPKYLFRKEGQNVTLSCEQNLNHDAMYWYRQDPGQGLRLIYYSQIVNDFQKGDIAEGYSVSREKKESFPLTVTSAQKNPTAFYLCASATGGGGSSYEQYFGPGTRLTVT.

The chain has TRBV27 and TRBJ2-6, with D unresolved. Deletions cut 4 bases from V and 0 bases from J, with 4 bases between. CDR3 length equals 14 residues. CDR1 and CDR2 (germline): MNHEY, SMNVEV (reference sequence). The CDR3 region is CASSSSSGANVLTF. CDR3 DNA: TGTGCCAGCAGTTCCTCCTCTGGGGCCAACGTCCTGACTTTC.

The chain is built from TRBV11-2 and TRBJ2-7, with D possibly TRBD2 on 5 matching bases. The germline V gene encodes CDR1 SGHAT and CDR2 FQNNGV. CDR3 length equals 13 residues. With 1 base removed from V and 6 bases from J, the gap between germline ends came to 10 bases. The CDR3 DNA sequence: TGTGCCAGCAGCTTAGTTAGCGATGGCGAGCAGTACTTC. Its translation: CASSLVSDGEQYF.

This clone was seen just once. The chain couples TRBV5-1 to TRBJ1-2; 8 nucleotides align to TRBD1. Germline V gene sequence: CDR1 SGHRS, CDR2 YFSETQ. The CDR3 spans 15 residues. Trimming took 3 bases from V and 6 from J; bases not matched to a gene: 10. CDR3: CASSSQGAGGDGYTF. Written as DNA, the CDR3 is TGCGCCAGCAGCTCCCAGGGGGCCGGTGGGGATGGCTACACCTTC.

The genes are TRBV18 and TRBJ1-2; TRBD1 matches 9 bases. V lost 0 bases, J lost 10 bases, and 9 bases stayed unmatched. The length of the CDR3 is 15 residues. The germline CDR1 and CDR2 sequences are KGHSH and LQKENI. CDR3 loop: CASSPPASGTGLYTF. Here the CDR3 DNA reads TGTGCCAGCTCACCACCGGCATCCGGGACAGGGCTCTACACCTTC. Together with reference TRBV18 and TRBJ1-2, the CDR3 gives the full variable domain: NAGVMQNPRHLVRRRGQEARLRCSPMKGHSHVYWYRQLPEEGLKFMVYLQKENIIDESGMPKERFSAEFPKEGPSILRIQQVVRGDSAAYFCASSPPASGTGLYTFGSGTRLTVV.

This sequence joins TRBV5-4 and TRBJ2-1; possible D gene TRBD1, 6 bases. The CDR3 length is 13 residues. CDR1 and CDR2 from the germline V gene are SGHNT and YYREEE (reference sequence). With 2 bases removed from V and 7 bases from J, the gap between germline ends came to 10 bases. The CDR3 nucleotides read TGTGCCAGCAGCTTCTCAGGGGAGAATGAGCAGTTCTTC. Its translation: CASSFSGENEQFF.

V is TRBV7-9 and J is TRBJ2-2, with 7 bases identical to TRBD1. Germline values: CDR1 SEHNR, CDR2 FQNEAQ (reference sequence). CDR3 length: 13 residues. The CDR3 bases are TGTTCCGGAAACAGGGGTGTGACCGGGGAGCTGTTTTTT. Translating it yields CSGNRGVTGELFF.